This T cell receptor (beta chain) was recorded in a study of blood T cells in healthy people across ages. This CDR3 region has 16 residues. The germline V gene has CDR1 LGHDT and CDR2 YNNKEL (reference sequence). The V gene lost 4 bases and the J gene lost 1 base, with 11 bases spanning the gap. The use of a sample-barcoded 5' primer and a J-beta primer mix characterized a second PCR of roughly 6 to 11 cycles. TCRdb re-analysed the 5' RACE reads in MiXCR, keeping a single row per CDR3 protein. In the table there are about 640,000 distinct CDR3 sequences, 35% to 50% of which are singletons. Sequencing input: blood. The chain has TRBV3-1 and TRBJ1-6; no definite D call. This sequence originates from a man aged 80 or over in good health. CDR3 region: CASSPLLRSYNSPLHF. The CDR3 DNA reads TGTGCCAGCAGCCCGCTCCTCCGATCCTATAATTCACCCCTCCACTTT.